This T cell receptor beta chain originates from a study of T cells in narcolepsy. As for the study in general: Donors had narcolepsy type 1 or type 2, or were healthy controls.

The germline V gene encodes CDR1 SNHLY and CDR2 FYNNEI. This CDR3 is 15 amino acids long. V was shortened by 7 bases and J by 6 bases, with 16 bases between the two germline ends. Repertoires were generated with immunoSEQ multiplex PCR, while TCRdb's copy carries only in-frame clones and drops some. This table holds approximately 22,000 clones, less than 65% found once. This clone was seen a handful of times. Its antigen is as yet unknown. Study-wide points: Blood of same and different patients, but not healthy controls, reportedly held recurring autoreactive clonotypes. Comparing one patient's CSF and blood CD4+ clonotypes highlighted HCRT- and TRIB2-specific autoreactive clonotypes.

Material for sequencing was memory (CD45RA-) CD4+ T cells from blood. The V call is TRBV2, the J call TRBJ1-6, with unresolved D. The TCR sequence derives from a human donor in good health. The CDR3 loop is CASTQDRAANSPLHF. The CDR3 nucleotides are TGTGCCAGCACACAAGACCGGGCCGCTAATTCACCCCTCCACTTT.